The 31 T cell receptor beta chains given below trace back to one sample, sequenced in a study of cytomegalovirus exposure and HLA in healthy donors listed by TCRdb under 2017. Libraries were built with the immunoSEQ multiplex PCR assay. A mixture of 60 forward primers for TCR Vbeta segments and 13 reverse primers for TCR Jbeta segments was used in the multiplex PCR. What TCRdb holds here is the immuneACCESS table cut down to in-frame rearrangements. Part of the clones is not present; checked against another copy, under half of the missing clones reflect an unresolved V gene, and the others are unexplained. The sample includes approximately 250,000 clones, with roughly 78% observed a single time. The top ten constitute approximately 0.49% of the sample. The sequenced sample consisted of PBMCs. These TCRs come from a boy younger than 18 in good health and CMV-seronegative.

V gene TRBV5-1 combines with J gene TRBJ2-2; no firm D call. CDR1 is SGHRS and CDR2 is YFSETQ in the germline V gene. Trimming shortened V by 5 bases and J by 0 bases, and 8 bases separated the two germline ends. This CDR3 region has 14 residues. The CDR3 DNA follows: TGCGCCAGCAGTGTCGCGGCGAACACCGGGGAGCTGTTTTTT. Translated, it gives CASSVAANTGELFF.

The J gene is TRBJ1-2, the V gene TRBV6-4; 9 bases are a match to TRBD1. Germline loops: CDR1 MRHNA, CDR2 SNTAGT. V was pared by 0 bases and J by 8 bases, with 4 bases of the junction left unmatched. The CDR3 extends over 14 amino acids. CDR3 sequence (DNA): TGTGCCAGCAGTGACTCGCGACAGGGGGGCGGCTACACCTTC. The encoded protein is CASSDSRQGGGYTF.

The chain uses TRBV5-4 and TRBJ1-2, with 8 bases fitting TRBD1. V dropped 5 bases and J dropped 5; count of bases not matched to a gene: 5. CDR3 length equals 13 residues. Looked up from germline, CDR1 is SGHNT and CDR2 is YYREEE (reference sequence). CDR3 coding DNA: TGTGCCAGCAGGCCGGGACAGGCATATGGCTACACCTTC. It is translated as CASRPGQAYGYTF.

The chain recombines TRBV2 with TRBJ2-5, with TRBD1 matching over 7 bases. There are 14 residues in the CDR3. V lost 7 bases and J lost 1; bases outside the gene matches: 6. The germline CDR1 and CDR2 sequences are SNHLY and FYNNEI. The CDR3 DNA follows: TGTGCCAGCAACCAACAGGGGAGCCAAGAGACCCAGTACTTC. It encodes CASNQQGSQETQYF. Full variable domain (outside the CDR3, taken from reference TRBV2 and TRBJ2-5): EPEVTQTPSHQVTQMGQEVILRCVPISNHLYFYWYRQILGQKVEFLVSFYNNEISEKSEIFDDQFSVERPDGSNFTLKIRSTKLEDSAMYFCASNQQGSQETQYFGPGTRLLVL.

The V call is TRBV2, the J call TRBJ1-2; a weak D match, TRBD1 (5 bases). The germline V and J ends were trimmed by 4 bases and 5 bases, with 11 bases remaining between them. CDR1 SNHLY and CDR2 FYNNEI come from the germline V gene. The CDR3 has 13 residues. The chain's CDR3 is CASSGAGPYGYTF. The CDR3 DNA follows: TGTGCCAGCAGTGGGGCAGGGCCTTATGGCTACACCTTC.

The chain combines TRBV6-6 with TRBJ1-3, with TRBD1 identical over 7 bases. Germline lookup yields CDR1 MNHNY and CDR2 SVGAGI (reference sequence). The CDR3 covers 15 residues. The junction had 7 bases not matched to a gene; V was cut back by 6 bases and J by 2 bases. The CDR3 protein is CASSLFDRAGNTIYF. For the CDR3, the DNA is TGTGCCAGCAGCCTATTCGACAGGGCTGGAAACACCATATATTTT.

The CDR3 sequence: CASSQRISEKLFF. The DNA for the CDR3 is TGCGCCAGCAGCCAGAGAATAAGTGAAAAACTGTTTTTT. This chain links TRBV4-1 with TRBJ1-4; D gene ambiguous. Germline-derived CDR1 and CDR2 are MGHRA and YSYEKL. Trimming left V 3 bases short and J 7 bases short, with 9 bases between. This CDR3 is 13 amino acids long.

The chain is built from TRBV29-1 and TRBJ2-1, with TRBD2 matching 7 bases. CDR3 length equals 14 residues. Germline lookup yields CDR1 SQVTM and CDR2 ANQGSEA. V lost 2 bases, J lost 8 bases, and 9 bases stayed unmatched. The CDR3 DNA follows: TGCAGCGTTGAAATGGGCGGGAGACCTGATGAGCAGTTCTTC. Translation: CSVEMGGRPDEQFF.

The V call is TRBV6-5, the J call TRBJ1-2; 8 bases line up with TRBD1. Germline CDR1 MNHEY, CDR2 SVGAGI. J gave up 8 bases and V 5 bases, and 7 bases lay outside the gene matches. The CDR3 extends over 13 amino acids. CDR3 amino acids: CASSRPTGVGYTF. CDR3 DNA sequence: TGTGCCAGCAGTCGCCCGACAGGGGTGGGCTACACCTTC.

The CDR3 nucleotides read TGCGCCAGCAGCTTCCGCTCGGGACAGGGTTACGAGCAGTACTTC. Its protein is CASSFRSGQGYEQYF. The chain carries TRBV5-1 and TRBJ2-7; 9 positions agree with TRBD1. CDR3 length: 15 residues. Trimming took 2 bases from V and 4 from J; bases not matched to a gene: 7. Germline CDR1 SGHRS, CDR2 YFSETQ.

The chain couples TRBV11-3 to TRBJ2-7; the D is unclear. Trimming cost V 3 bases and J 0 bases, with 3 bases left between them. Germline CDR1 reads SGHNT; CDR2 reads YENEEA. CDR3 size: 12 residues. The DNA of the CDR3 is TGTGCCAGCAGCTTGAGCTCCTACGAGCAGTACTTC. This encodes CASSLSSYEQYF.

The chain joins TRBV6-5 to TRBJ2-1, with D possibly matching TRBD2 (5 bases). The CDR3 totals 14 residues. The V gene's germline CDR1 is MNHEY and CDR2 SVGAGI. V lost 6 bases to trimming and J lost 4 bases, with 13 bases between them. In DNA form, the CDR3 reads TGTGCCAGCAGACCTTTGGACTCATACAATGAGCAGTTCTTC. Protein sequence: CASRPLDSYNEQFF.

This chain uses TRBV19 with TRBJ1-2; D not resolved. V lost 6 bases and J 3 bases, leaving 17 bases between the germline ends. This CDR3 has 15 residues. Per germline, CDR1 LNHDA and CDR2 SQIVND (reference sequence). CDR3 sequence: CASRTERARDYGYTF. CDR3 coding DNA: TGTGCCAGTAGAACTGAGCGGGCGCGGGACTATGGCTACACCTTC.

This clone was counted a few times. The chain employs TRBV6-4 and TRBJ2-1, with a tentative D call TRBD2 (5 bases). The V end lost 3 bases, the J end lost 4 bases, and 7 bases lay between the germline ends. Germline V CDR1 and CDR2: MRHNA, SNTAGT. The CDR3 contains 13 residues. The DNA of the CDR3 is TGTGCCAGCAGTGATAGGGAGTACAATGAGCAGTTCTTC. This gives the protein CASSDREYNEQFF.

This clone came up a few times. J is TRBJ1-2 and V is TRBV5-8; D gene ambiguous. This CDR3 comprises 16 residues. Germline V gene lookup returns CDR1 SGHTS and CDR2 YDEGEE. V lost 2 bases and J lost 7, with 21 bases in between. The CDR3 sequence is CASSFGFRRVRGGYTF. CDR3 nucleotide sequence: TGTGCCAGCAGCTTTGGTTTCCGACGGGTCCGTGGTGGCTACACCTTC. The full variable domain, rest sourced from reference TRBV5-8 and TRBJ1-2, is EAGVTQSPTHLIKTRGQQATLRCSPISGHTSVYWYQQALGLGLQFLLWYDEGEERNRGNFPPRFSGRQFPNYSSELNVNALELEDSALYLCASSFGFRRVRGGYTFGSGTRLTVV.

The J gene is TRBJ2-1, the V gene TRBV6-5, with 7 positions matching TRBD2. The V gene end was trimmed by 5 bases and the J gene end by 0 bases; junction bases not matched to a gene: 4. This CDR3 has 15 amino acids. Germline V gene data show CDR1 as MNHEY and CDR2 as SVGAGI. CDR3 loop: CASSTERGSYNEQFF. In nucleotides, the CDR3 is TGTGCCAGCAGTACCGAGCGGGGCTCCTACAATGAGCAGTTCTTC.

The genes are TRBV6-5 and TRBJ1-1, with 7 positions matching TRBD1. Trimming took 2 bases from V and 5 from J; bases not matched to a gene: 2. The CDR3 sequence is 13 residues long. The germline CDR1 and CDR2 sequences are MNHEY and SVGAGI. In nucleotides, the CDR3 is TGTGCCAGCAGTTACACAGGGGAAACTGAAGCTTTCTTT. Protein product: CASSYTGETEAFF.

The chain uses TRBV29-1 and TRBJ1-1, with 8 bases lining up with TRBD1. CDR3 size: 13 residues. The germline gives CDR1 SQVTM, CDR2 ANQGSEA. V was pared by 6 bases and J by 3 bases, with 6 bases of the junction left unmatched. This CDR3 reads CSVDRVGDTEAFF. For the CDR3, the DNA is TGCAGCGTGGACAGGGTTGGGGACACTGAAGCTTTCTTT.

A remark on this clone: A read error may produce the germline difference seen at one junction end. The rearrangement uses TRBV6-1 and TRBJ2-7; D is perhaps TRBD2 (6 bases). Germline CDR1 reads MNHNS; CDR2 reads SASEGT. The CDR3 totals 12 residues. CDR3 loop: CASSAEVARRGF. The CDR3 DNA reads TGTGCCAGCAGTGCAGAAGTGGCCCGACGGGGGTTC.

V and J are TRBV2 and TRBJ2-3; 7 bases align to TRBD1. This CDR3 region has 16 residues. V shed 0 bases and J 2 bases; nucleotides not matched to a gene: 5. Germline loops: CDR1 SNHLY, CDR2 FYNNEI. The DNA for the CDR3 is TGTGCCAGCAGTGAAGCTTGGCAGGGGGACACAGATACGCAGTATTTT. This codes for CASSEAWQGDTDTQYF.

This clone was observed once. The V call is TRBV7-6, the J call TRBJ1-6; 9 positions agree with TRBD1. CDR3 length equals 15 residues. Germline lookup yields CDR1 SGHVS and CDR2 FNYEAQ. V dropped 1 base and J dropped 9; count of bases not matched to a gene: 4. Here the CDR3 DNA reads TGTGCCAGCAGCTTAGGGGACAGGGCCGTTTCACCCCTCCACTTT. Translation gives CASSLGDRAVSPLHF.

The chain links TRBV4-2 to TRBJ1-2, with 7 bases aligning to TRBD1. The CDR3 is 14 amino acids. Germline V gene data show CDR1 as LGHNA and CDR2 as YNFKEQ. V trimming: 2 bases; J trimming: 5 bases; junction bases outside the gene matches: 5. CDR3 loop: CASSQPGTDYGYTF. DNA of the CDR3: TGTGCCAGCAGCCAACCCGGGACAGATTATGGCTACACCTTC.

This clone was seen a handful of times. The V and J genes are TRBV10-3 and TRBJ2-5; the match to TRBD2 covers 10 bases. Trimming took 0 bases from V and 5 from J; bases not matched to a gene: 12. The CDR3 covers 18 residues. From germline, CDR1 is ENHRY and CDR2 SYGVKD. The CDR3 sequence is CAISESKGSGRAGETQYF. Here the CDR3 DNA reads TGTGCCATCAGTGAGTCGAAAGGCAGCGGGAGGGCCGGGGAGACCCAGTACTTC.

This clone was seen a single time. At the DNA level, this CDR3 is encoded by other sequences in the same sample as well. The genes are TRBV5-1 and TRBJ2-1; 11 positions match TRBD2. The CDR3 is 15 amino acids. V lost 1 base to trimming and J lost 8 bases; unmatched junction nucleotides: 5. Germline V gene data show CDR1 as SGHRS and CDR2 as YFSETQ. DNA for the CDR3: TGCGCCAGCAGCTTGAGGCTAGCGGGAGGAGATGAGCAGTTCTTC. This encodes CASSLRLAGGDEQFF.

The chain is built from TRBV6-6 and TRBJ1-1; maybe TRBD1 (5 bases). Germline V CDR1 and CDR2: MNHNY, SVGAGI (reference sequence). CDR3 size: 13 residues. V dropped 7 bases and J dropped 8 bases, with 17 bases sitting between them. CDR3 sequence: CASMSRAQGEAFF. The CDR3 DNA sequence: TGTGCCAGCATGAGCAGGGCTCAAGGGGAAGCTTTCTTT.

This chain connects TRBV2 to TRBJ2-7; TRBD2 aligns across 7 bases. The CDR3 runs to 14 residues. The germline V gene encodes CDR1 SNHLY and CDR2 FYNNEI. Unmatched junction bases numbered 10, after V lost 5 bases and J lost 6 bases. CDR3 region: CASSRGLVYVEQYF. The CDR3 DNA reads TGTGCCAGCAGTCGAGGACTAGTTTACGTCGAGCAGTACTTC.

CDR3 loop: CASSRDNYNEQFF. DNA of the CDR3: TGTGCCAGCAGTCGGGACAATTACAATGAGCAGTTCTTC. This chain links TRBV9 with TRBJ2-1; D may be TRBD1 (6 bases). V was clipped by 5 bases and J by 4 bases, with 10 bases between them. The CDR3 spans 13 residues. The germline CDR1 and CDR2 sequences are SGDLS and YYNGEE.

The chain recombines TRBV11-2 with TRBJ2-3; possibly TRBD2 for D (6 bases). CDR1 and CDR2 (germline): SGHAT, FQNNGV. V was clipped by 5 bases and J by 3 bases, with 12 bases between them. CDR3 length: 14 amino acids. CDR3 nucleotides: TGTGCCAGCAGCCGCTGGGACTGGACAGATACGCAGTATTTT. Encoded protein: CASSRWDWTDTQYF.

The CDR3 DNA reads TGTGCCAGCAGTTACGTCCGGGACAGGGGACCTGGCTACACCTTC. This translates into CASSYVRDRGPGYTF. The chain combines TRBV6-6 with TRBJ1-2, with 10 bases lining up with TRBD1. CDR3 length equals 15 residues. Germline loops: CDR1 MNHNY, CDR2 SVGAGI (reference sequence). Trimming took 2 bases from V and 7 from J; bases not matched to a gene: 7.

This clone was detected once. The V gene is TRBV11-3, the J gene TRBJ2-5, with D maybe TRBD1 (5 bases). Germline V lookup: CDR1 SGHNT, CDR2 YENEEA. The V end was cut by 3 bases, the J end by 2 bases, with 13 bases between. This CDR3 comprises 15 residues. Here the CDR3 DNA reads TGTGCCAGCAGCTTGGGCAGGGTTTTGCAAGAGACCCAGTACTTC. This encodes CASSLGRVLQETQYF. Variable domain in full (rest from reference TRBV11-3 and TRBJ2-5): EAGVVQSPRYKIIEKKQPVAFWCNPISGHNTLYWYLQNLGQGPELLIRYENEEAVDDSQLPKDRFSAERLKGVDSTLKIQPAELGDSAVYLCASSLGRVLQETQYFGPGTRLLVL.

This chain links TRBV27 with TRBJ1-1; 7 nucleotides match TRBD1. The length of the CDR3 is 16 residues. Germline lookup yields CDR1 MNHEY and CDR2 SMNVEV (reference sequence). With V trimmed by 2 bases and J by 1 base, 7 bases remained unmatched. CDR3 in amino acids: CASSLPPRGPNTEAFF. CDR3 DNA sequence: TGTGCCAGCAGTTTACCCCCGAGGGGGCCGAACACTGAAGCTTTCTTT.